A single sample gave rise to the 20 T cell receptor beta chains below, sequenced in a study of blood T cell repertoires in COVID-19 (dated by TCRdb to about 2020). Receptor amplification or capture employed the immunoSEQ multiplex PCR assay. TCRdb re-hosts the immuneACCESS table, in-frame sequences only. Its copies lack some clones; in the studies checked, an unresolved V gene accounts for under half of them, and the cause for the rest is not known. In this sample the table shows 310,000 or so clones, roughly 87% of which occur a single time. The ten largest clones add up to 1% of the sample. Sequencing was done on a sample of peripheral blood. These receptors were taken from a man aged 45-65 years with active or convalescent COVID-19.

The chain carries TRBV5-5 and TRBJ2-1; D gene uncertain. The CDR3 has 14 amino acids. Looked up from germline, CDR1 is SGHKS and CDR2 is YYEKEE (reference sequence). V lost 1 base and J 1 base, leaving 6 bases between the germline ends. The chain's CDR3 is CASSLRESYNEQFF. The CDR3 nucleotides are TGTGCCAGCAGCTTGCGAGAATCCTACAATGAGCAGTTCTTC.

V usage is TRBV5-1 and J usage is TRBJ2-5, with TRBD2 identical over 8 bases. Germline CDR1 and CDR2: SGHRS and YFSETQ. The CDR3 loop spans 15 amino acids. V trimming: 2 bases; J trimming: 2 bases; junction bases outside the gene matches: 5. The CDR3 coding sequence is TGCGCCAGCAGCTTAGGGACTAGTGGTCAAGAGACCCAGTACTTC. Translation: CASSLGTSGQETQYF.

V gene TRBV7-3 combines with J gene TRBJ2-5; D uncertain. This CDR3 comprises 13 residues. V lost 5 bases and J 5 bases, leaving 12 bases between the germline ends. Germline V lookup: CDR1 SGHTA, CDR2 FQGTGA. CDR3 nucleotides: TGTGCCAGCAGCGGTGGGCAGGCCGAGACCCAGTACTTC. Translated: CASSGGQAETQYF.

The V call is TRBV5-8, the J call TRBJ1-5; tentative D call: TRBD1 (6 bases). The CDR3 has 14 amino acids. V shed 10 bases and J shed 6 bases, with 20 bases lying between them. Germline V lookup: CDR1 SGHTS, CDR2 YDEGEE. The CDR3 coding sequence is TGTGCCTCAAAGTCCCGGGGGGCTGTTCAGCCCCAGCATTTT. Protein sequence: CASKSRGAVQPQHF.

The chain carries TRBV9 and TRBJ1-6, with 9 bases aligning to TRBD1. CDR3 size: 15 residues. J was trimmed by 9 bases and V by 3 bases; bases with no gene match: 7. The germline gives CDR1 SGDLS, CDR2 YYNGEE. The CDR3 here is CASSGNRGLGSPLHF. In nucleotides, the CDR3 is TGTGCCAGCAGCGGGAACAGGGGGCTAGGTTCACCCCTCCACTTT.

This clone was detected a few times. J is TRBJ1-6 and V is TRBV6-1, with D possibly being TRBD1 (6 bases). The ends were cut back, 1 base at V and 2 bases at J, with 12 bases in the middle. CDR1 is MNHNS and CDR2 is SASEGT in the germline V gene. CDR3 length: 17 amino acids. The CDR3 spells CASSEVQGYPYNSPLHF. CDR3 bases: TGTGCCAGCAGTGAAGTACAGGGTTATCCCTATAATTCACCCCTCCACTTT.

V gene TRBV11-2 combines with J gene TRBJ1-5; TRBD1 might be the D (6 bases). From germline, CDR1 is SGHAT and CDR2 FQNNGV. The CDR3 sequence is 14 residues long. Trimming took 5 bases from V and 4 from J, leaving 12 bases between them. The CDR3 DNA is TGTGCCAGCAGCCCGATGGGACAAAATCAGCCCCAGCATTTT. This encodes CASSPMGQNQPQHF.

This chain links TRBV19 with TRBJ2-1; 9 nucleotides match TRBD2. Losses at the gene ends were 3 bases for V and 8 bases for J; bases not matched to a gene: 8. Germline-derived CDR1 and CDR2 are LNHDA and SQIVND (reference sequence). CDR3 length equals 15 residues. The CDR3 sequence is CASSIRVSGSDEQFF. CDR3 in DNA: TGTGCCAGTAGTATCCGAGTTAGCGGGAGTGATGAGCAGTTCTTC. The full variable domain, in which reference TRBV19 and TRBJ2-1 provide the parts outside the CDR3, is DGGITQSPKYLFRKEGQNVTLSCEQNLNHDAMYWYRQDPGQGLRLIYYSQIVNDFQKGDIAEGYSVSREKKESFPLTVTSAQKNPTAFYLCASSIRVSGSDEQFFGPGTRLTVL.

This clone occurred once. A junction end diverges from the germline sequence, so it may reflect a read error. The V and J genes are TRBV6-5 and TRBJ1-2, with 7 bases that match TRBD1. CDR3 length equals 13 residues. Germline V gene lookup returns CDR1 MNHEY and CDR2 SVGAGI. The CDR3 coding sequence is TGTGCCAGCAGATACTCACAGGGGAATGGCTACACCTTC. This gives the protein CASRYSQGNGYTF.

This chain links TRBV2 with TRBJ1-6; 9 bases fit TRBD1. CDR1 is SNHLY and CDR2 is FYNNEI in the germline V gene. CDR3 size: 17 residues. Germline trimming cut 8 bases from V and 7 bases from J; bases unmatched to any gene: 15. CDR3 in DNA: TGTGCCAGCCGTCCCGGGACAGGGAATGGGGTAAATTCACCCCTCCACTTT. The encoded protein is CASRPGTGNGVNSPLHF.

Here the CDR3 reads CASSQLAGLSTDTQYF. CDR3 nucleotide sequence: TGTGCCAGCAGCCAACTTGCCGGACTCTCCACAGATACGCAGTATTTT. The V call is TRBV7-2, the J call TRBJ2-3; D perhaps matches TRBD2 (5 bases). The CDR3 extends over 16 amino acids. Germline values: CDR1 SGHTA, CDR2 FQGNSA. Deletions cut 5 bases from V and 2 bases from J, with 17 bases between.

This clone was seen more than once but under ten times. J is TRBJ2-2 and V is TRBV11-2, with a possible D match to TRBD1 (5 bases). This CDR3 contains 17 residues. The ends were cut back, 5 bases at V and 3 bases at J, with 19 bases in the middle. Germline V lookup: CDR1 SGHAT, CDR2 FQNNGV. The CDR3 is CASSLYGAVGYTGELFF. The CDR3 nucleotides are TGTGCCAGCAGCCTGTATGGGGCTGTTGGGTACACCGGGGAGCTGTTTTTT.

This sequence joins TRBV11-2 and TRBJ1-5, with D maybe TRBD1 (5 bases). Germline CDR1 reads SGHAT; CDR2 reads FQNNGV. The V gene lost 5 bases and the J gene lost 5 bases, with 10 bases spanning the gap. CDR3 length equals 13 residues. CDR3 sequence: CASSAGRDQPQHF. The CDR3 nucleotides read TGTGCCAGCAGCGCAGGGAGGGATCAGCCCCAGCATTTT.

This chain connects TRBV27 to TRBJ2-5; 13 bases fit TRBD2. J was trimmed by 5 bases and V by 3 bases; bases with no gene match: 6. This CDR3 spans 16 amino acids. Germline loops: CDR1 MNHEY, CDR2 SMNVEV (reference sequence). The CDR3 DNA is TGTGCCAGCAGTTTGGGACTAGCGGGGTCCCGGGAGACCCAGTACTTC. It yields the protein CASSLGLAGSRETQYF.

The rearrangement uses TRBV28 and TRBJ1-2, with no clear D. CDR3 length equals 14 residues. V gave up 5 bases and J gave up 4 bases, with 14 bases separating them. Germline CDR1 reads MDHEN; CDR2 reads SYDVKM. CDR3 sequence: CASSPQAITYGYTF. In DNA form, the CDR3 reads TGTGCCAGCAGTCCTCAGGCGATCACCTATGGCTACACCTTC.

This rearrangement joins TRBV7-2 to TRBJ2-1; 8 nucleotides agree with TRBD1. V lost 5 bases and J lost 0; bases outside the gene matches: 15. The CDR3 length is 19 residues. Looked up from germline, CDR1 is SGHTA and CDR2 is FQGNSA. In DNA, the CDR3 is TGTGCCAGCAGCGTGACCCCTGACAGGGGTAAAAACTCCTACAATGAGCAGTTCTTC. Residues: CASSVTPDRGKNSYNEQFF.

This clone appeared a few times. The chain is built from TRBV19 and TRBJ1-3; TRBD1 is a possible D gene (6 bases). The germline CDR1 and CDR2 sequences are LNHDA and SQIVND (reference sequence). V was clipped by 3 bases and J by 3 bases, with 15 bases between them. The CDR3 length is 16 residues. The CDR3 spells CASSIRGGGFGNTIYF. For the CDR3, the DNA is TGTGCCAGTAGTATTCGTGGGGGCGGATTTGGAAACACCATATATTTT.

This clone has more than one count but fewer than ten. The DNA of the CDR3 is TGTGCCAGCAGCCCCCAGGGGAGAGAGACCCAGTACTTC. As protein: CASSPQGRETQYF. The rearrangement uses TRBV5-4 and TRBJ2-5; perhaps TRBD1 as D (6 bases). The length of the CDR3 is 13 residues. From germline, CDR1 is SGHNT and CDR2 YYREEE (reference sequence). The V end lost 4 bases, the J end lost 4 bases, and 11 bases lay between the germline ends.

The CDR3 region is CASSFPQPGLAGGPSRNSYEQYF. The CDR3, as DNA: TGTGCCAGCAGTTTCCCTCAACCGGGACTAGCGGGGGGGCCCTCCCGGAACTCCTACGAGCAGTACTTC. V gene TRBV28 combines with J gene TRBJ2-7; TRBD2 matches 16 bases. This CDR3 contains 23 residues. V dropped 3 bases and J dropped 0; count of bases not matched to a gene: 20. Germline V gene data show CDR1 as MDHEN and CDR2 as SYDVKM.

The genes are TRBV6-4 and TRBJ2-2; TRBD2 is a possible D gene (5 bases). The CDR3 runs 16 residues. Trimming stripped 2 bases from V and 0 bases from J, with 10 bases between. Germline V gene lookup returns CDR1 MRHNA and CDR2 SNTAGT. The CDR3 DNA sequence: TGTGCCAGCAGTGACGAGGGATTTCCGAACACCGGGGAGCTGTTTTTT. Encoded protein: CASSDEGFPNTGELFF.